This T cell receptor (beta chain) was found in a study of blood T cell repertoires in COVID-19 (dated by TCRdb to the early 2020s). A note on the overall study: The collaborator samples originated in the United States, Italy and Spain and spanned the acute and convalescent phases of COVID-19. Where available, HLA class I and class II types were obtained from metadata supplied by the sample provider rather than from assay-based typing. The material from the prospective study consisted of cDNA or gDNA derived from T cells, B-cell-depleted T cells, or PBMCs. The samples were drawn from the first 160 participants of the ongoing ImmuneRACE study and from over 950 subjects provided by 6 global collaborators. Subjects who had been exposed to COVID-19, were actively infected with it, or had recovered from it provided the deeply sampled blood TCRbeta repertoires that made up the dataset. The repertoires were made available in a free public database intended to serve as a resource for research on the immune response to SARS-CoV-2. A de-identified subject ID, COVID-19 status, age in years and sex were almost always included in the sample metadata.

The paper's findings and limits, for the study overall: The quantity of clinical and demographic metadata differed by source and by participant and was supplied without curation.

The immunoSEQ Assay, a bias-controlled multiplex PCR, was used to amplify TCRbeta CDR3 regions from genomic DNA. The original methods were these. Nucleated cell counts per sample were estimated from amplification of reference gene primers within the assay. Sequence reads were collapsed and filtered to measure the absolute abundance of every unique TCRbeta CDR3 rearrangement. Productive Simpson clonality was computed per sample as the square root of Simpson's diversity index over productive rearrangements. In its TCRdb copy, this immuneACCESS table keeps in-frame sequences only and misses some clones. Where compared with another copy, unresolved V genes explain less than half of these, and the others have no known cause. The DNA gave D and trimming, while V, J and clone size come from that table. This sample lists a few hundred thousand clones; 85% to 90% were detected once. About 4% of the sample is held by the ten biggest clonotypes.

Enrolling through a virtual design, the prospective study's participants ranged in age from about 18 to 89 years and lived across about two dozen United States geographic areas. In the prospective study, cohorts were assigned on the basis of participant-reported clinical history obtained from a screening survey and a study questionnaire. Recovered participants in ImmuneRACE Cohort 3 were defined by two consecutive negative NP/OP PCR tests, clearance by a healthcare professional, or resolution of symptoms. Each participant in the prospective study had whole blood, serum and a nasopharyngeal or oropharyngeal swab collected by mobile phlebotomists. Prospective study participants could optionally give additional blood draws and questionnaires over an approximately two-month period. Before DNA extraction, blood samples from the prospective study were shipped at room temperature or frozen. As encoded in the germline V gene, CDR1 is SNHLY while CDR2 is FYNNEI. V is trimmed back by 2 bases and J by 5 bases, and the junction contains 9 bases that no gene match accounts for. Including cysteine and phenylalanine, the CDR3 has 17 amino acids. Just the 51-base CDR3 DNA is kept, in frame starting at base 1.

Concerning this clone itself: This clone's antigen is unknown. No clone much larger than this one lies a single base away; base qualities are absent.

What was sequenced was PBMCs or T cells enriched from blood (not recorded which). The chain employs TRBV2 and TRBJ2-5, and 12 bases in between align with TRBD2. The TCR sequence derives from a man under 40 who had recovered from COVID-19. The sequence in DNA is TGTGCCAGCAGTGAATGGCTAGCGGGGGGGCCACGGGAGACCCAGTACTTC. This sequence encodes CASSEWLAGGPRETQYF.